The 4 T cell receptor beta chains in this list originate from one sample, sequenced in a study of T cell repertoires in cytomegalovirus infection. TCRdb fed the reads into MiXCR, producing one record per CDR3 protein. The table lists roughly 190,000 distinct CDR3 sequences, about a tenth of them singletons, with approximately 4.2% in the top ten. Source material: PBMCs. These receptors were obtained from a human donor in good health (CMV status not recorded). Some clones in this sample may be carry-over from other donors' samples.

This clonotype was seen ten or more times. The V gene is TRBV7-8, the J gene TRBJ2-2, with D possibly TRBD2 on 5 matching bases. The CDR3 spans 16 residues. The germline V gene encodes CDR1 SGHVS and CDR2 FQNEAQ. The V end was cut by 0 bases, the J end by 7 bases, with 15 bases between. CDR3 region: CASSLANGPGGGELFF. CDR3 sequence (DNA): TGTGCCAGCAGCTTAGCCAACGGGCCTGGAGGCGGGGAGCTGTTTTTT.

The rearrangement uses TRBV23-1 and TRBJ2-7; 7 positions agree with TRBD1. TRBV23-1 is noted as an ORF with a role that remains uncertain. V lost 0 bases, J lost 1 base, and 9 bases stayed unmatched. This CDR3 is built from 17 residues. This CDR3 reads CASSQSTRDRFSYEQYF. The CDR3 coding sequence is TGCGCCAGCAGTCAATCGACCCGGGACAGATTTTCCTACGAGCAGTACTTC.

The rearrangement uses TRBV19 and TRBJ1-2; D might be TRBD1 (6 bases). The ends were cut back, 4 bases at V and 8 bases at J, with 20 bases in the middle. The CDR3 is 15 amino acids. Germline-derived CDR1 and CDR2 are LNHDA and SQIVND (reference sequence). The CDR3 DNA is TGTGCCAGTAGTAACAGGGTTCAGGACTATGCCGGCTACACCTTC. Amino acids: CASSNRVQDYAGYTF.

The sample holds many counts of this clonotype. V and J are TRBV7-2 and TRBJ2-5, with TRBD1 identical over 12 bases. V dropped 5 bases and J dropped 5; count of bases not matched to a gene: 6. Germline CDR1 SGHTA, CDR2 FQGNSA. The CDR3 is 15 amino acids. CDR3 nucleotide sequence: TGTGCCAGCAGCCTCGGGACAGGGGGCTTGGAGACCCAGTACTTC. Translation: CASSLGTGGLETQYF. The whole variable domain, remainder taken from reference TRBV7-2 and TRBJ2-5, is GAGVSQSPSNKVTEKGKDVELRCDPISGHTALYWYRQSLGQGLEFLIYFQGNSAPDKSGLPSDRFSAERTGGSVSTLTIQRTQQEDSAVYLCASSLGTGGLETQYFGPGTRLLVL.